A single sample gave rise to the 14 T cell receptor beta chains below, sequenced in a study of regulatory dendritic cells for organ transplantation. For these TCRs, the target antigens are not known. Sorted T cells were CFSE-labeled and cultured approximately five days with allogeneic regulatory or mature dendritic cells at 1:10. TCRdb's table, derived via immunoSEQ multiplex PCR, lists solely in-frame clones and lacks some. Of roughly 20,000 clones in the sample, approximately 85% were seen once. The specimen was naive CD4+ T cells from blood cultured with regulatory dendritic cells. Subset described: CD45RA+ naive T cells. The receptors here all came from a human donor in good health.

This chain joins TRBV6-6 and TRBJ2-5; 7 bases agree with TRBD1. V lost 0 bases, J lost 4 bases, and 8 bases stayed unmatched. Looked up from germline, CDR1 is MNHNY and CDR2 is SVGAGI (reference sequence). The CDR3 covers 16 residues. The CDR3 region has the DNA TGTGCCAGCAGTTACTCCCTTCTGACAGGGAGAGAGACCCAGTACTTC. Residues: CASSYSLLTGRETQYF.

The rearrangement uses TRBV15 and TRBJ1-2, with 9 positions matching TRBD1. V dropped 3 bases and J dropped 9; count of bases not matched to a gene: 2. The CDR3 spans 12 residues. Germline V gene sequence: CDR1 LNHNV, CDR2 YYDKDF (reference sequence). Here the CDR3 reads CATSSTGGSYTF. The CDR3 coding sequence is TGTGCCACCAGCAGTACAGGGGGCAGCTACACCTTC.

The V call is TRBV28, the J call TRBJ2-3; D gene uncertain. CDR3 length: 14 amino acids. Trimming removed 3 bases from V and 1 base from J, with 8 bases in between. CDR1 is MDHEN and CDR2 is SYDVKM in the germline V gene. CDR3 coding DNA: TGTGCCAGCAGTTTTAGTCAGGGCACAGATACGCAGTATTTT. This codes for CASSFSQGTDTQYF.

The rearrangement uses TRBV5-8 and TRBJ1-1; the D gene is possibly TRBD1 (6 bases). This CDR3 spans 14 amino acids. V dropped 2 bases and J dropped 2 bases, with 10 bases sitting between them. Germline loops: CDR1 SGHTS, CDR2 YDEGEE. CDR3 residues: CASSFGGSNTEAFF. DNA for the CDR3: TGTGCCAGCAGCTTTGGGGGCAGCAACACTGAAGCTTTCTTT.

The chain couples TRBV15 to TRBJ2-7; D uncertain. The germline CDR1 and CDR2 sequences are LNHNV and YYDKDF (reference sequence). CDR3 length: 16 amino acids. Trimming cost V 0 bases and J 2 bases, with 14 bases left between them. CDR3 region: CATSRDWVVQAYEQYF. The CDR3 nucleotides are TGTGCCACCAGCAGAGATTGGGTGGTGCAGGCCTACGAGCAGTACTTC.

This chain uses TRBV28 with TRBJ2-4, with a tentative D call TRBD2 (5 bases). V lost 2 bases and J lost 0, with 14 bases in between. There are 17 residues in the CDR3. The germline V gene encodes CDR1 MDHEN and CDR2 SYDVKM. The CDR3 region is CASSLVERSLAKNIQYF. CDR3 DNA: TGTGCCAGCAGTTTAGTGGAGCGGTCTCTAGCCAAAAACATTCAGTACTTC.

CDR3: CASSSRRGPIYEQYF. The CDR3, as DNA: TGTGCCAGCAGCTCTCGCCGGGGCCCCATCTACGAGCAGTACTTC. J is TRBJ2-7 and V is TRBV7-2; D may correspond to TRBD1 or TRBD2 (5 bases each). Germline V CDR1 and CDR2: SGHTA, FQGNSA. V dropped 4 bases and J dropped 3 bases, with 16 bases sitting between them. The CDR3 sequence is 15 residues long.

The V and J genes are TRBV7-3 and TRBJ2-5; no clear D. The V end lost 2 bases, the J end lost 0 bases, and 4 bases lay between the germline ends. CDR1 and CDR2 from the germline V gene are SGHTA and FQGTGA. This CDR3 has 13 amino acids. The CDR3 loop is CASSLRYQETQYF. The CDR3 DNA is TGTGCCAGCAGCTTACGCTACCAAGAGACCCAGTACTTC.

The chain is built from TRBV18 and TRBJ2-5; unclear D gene. V gave up 2 bases and J gave up 2 bases, with 6 bases separating them. Germline V CDR1 and CDR2: KGHSH, LQKENI. The CDR3 runs to 13 residues. In DNA, the CDR3 is TGTGCCAGCTCACCAAACCGTCAAGAGACCCAGTACTTC. Its protein is CASSPNRQETQYF.

This clone appeared a single time. This chain connects TRBV18 to TRBJ1-4; 7 nucleotides match TRBD1. CDR1 and CDR2 (germline): KGHSH, LQKENI. The CDR3 consists of 16 residues. Unmatched junction bases numbered 12, after V lost 3 bases and J lost 8 bases. The CDR3 protein is CASSPSPNRGGEKLFF. In DNA form, the CDR3 reads TGTGCCAGCTCACCTTCTCCTAACAGGGGAGGAGAAAAACTGTTTTTT. The variable domain in full, with the rest retrieved from reference TRBV18 and TRBJ1-4, is NAGVMQNPRHLVRRRGQEARLRCSPMKGHSHVYWYRQLPEEGLKFMVYLQKENIIDESGMPKERFSAEFPKEGPSILRIQQVVRGDSAAYFCASSPSPNRGGEKLFFGSGTQLSVL.

The V call is TRBV18, the J call TRBJ1-2; a weak D match, TRBD1 (6 bases). The CDR3 is 15 residues long. Germline-derived CDR1 and CDR2 are KGHSH and LQKENI. The V end lost 1 base, the J end lost 0 bases, and 9 bases lay between the germline ends. Here the CDR3 DNA reads TGTGCCAGCTCACCACAGGACAGCGCTAACTATGGCTACACCTTC. As protein: CASSPQDSANYGYTF.

The chain links TRBV29-1 to TRBJ2-5; D ambiguous. Germline-derived CDR1 and CDR2 are SQVTM and ANQGSEA. The V end lost 6 bases, the J end lost 4 bases, and 9 bases lay between the germline ends. The CDR3 runs to 11 residues. This CDR3 reads CSVRSPETQYF. CDR3 coding DNA: TGCAGCGTGAGGTCCCCAGAGACCCAGTACTTC.

This clone has just one count. V is TRBV11-3 and J is TRBJ2-3; TRBD2 aligns across 9 bases. The germline gives CDR1 SGHNT, CDR2 YENEEA. V lost 6 bases and J lost 3; bases outside the gene matches: 7. The CDR3 extends over 15 amino acids. DNA for the CDR3: TGTGCCAGCAGTCGGAGCGGGAGGAGTACAGATACGCAGTATTTT. Protein: CASSRSGRSTDTQYF.

This clone was seen a single time. The V gene is TRBV11-2, the J gene TRBJ1-3; D is undetermined. V was shortened by 0 bases and J by 0 bases, with 15 bases between the two germline ends. The length of the CDR3 is 18 residues. Germline V CDR1 and CDR2: SGHAT, FQNNGV. The CDR3 reads CASSLDLRGWSSGNTIYF. The CDR3 coding sequence is TGTGCCAGCAGCTTAGATTTACGCGGGTGGAGCTCTGGAAACACCATATATTTT.